The 18 T cell receptor beta chains below all came from one sample that was sequenced in a study of OX40 agonist ivuxolimab in advanced cancers. Only in-frame clones appear in the TCRdb table, and some are missing; sequencing was by immunoSEQ multiplex PCR. The sample lists 23,000 or so clones, roughly 88% occurring once. Sequences were derived from CD4+ or CD8+ T cells sorted from blood, sampled in a trial of the OX40 agonist ivuxolimab. The receptors were sampled from an adult with an advanced solid tumor such as melanoma, head and neck, liver or kidney cancer.

This chain connects TRBV19 to TRBJ2-3; D gene uncertain. V lost 7 bases, J lost 4 bases, and 12 bases lay in between. The CDR3 consists of 13 residues. Germline V gene data show CDR1 as LNHDA and CDR2 as SQIVND (reference sequence). Here the CDR3 reads CASTPRMADTQYF. The CDR3, as DNA: TGTGCCAGTACCCCCAGGATGGCAGATACGCAGTATTTT.

This clone was counted a few times. The CDR3 DNA follows: TGTGCCAGCAGCCCCCATGGACCGGGCCAAGAGACCCAGTACTTC. Protein sequence: CASSPHGPGQETQYF. This sequence joins TRBV14 and TRBJ2-5; the D is unclear. V lost 4 bases and J 1 base, leaving 13 bases between the germline ends. CDR3 size: 15 residues. Germline lookup yields CDR1 SGHDN and CDR2 FVKESK.

The rearrangement joins TRBV5-4 to TRBJ1-1, with a tentative D call TRBD1 (5 bases). The CDR3 contains 11 residues. V was clipped by 5 bases and J by 8 bases, with 10 bases between them. Germline V gene data show CDR1 as SGHNT and CDR2 as YYREEE (reference sequence). This CDR3 is CASRAGDEAFF. The CDR3 bases are TGTGCCAGCAGGGCGGGGGACGAAGCTTTCTTT. The variable domain in full, with the rest retrieved from reference TRBV5-4 and TRBJ1-1, is ETGVTQSPTHLIKTRGQQVTLRCSSQSGHNTVSWYQQALGQGPQFIFQYYREEENGRGNFPPRFSGLQFPNYSSELNVNALELDDSALYLCASRAGDEAFFGQGTRLTVV.

This clone appeared a few times. V is TRBV7-6 and J is TRBJ2-1; 9 nucleotides agree with TRBD2. Per germline, CDR1 SGHVS and CDR2 FNYEAQ. This CDR3 spans 19 amino acids. The ends lost 1 base at V and 6 bases at J; junction bases unmatched: 16. CDR3: CASSLGRSLAGSSGNEQFF. The CDR3 coding sequence is TGTGCCAGCAGCTTAGGGCGGAGTCTAGCGGGATCAAGTGGCAATGAGCAGTTCTTC. Full variable domain (missing parts from reference TRBV7-6 and TRBJ2-1): GAGVSQSPRYKVTKRGQDVALRCDPISGHVSLYWYRQALGQGPEFLTYFNYEAQQDKSGLPNDRFSAERPEGSISTLTIQRTEQRDSAMYRCASSLGRSLAGSSGNEQFFGPGTRLTVL.

V is TRBV7-6 and J is TRBJ2-5; 13 nucleotides line up with TRBD2. Germline values: CDR1 SGHVS, CDR2 FNYEAQ. The CDR3 totals 13 residues. The trim removed 4 bases at V and 11 bases at J, leaving 4 bases unmatched. The CDR3 nucleotides read TGTGCCAGCAGCTACGGACTAGCGGGGGAGCAGTACTTC. Encoded protein: CASSYGLAGEQYF.

The chain combines TRBV19 with TRBJ2-7; perhaps TRBD1 as D (6 bases). The CDR3 covers 15 residues. The V gene lost 3 bases and the J gene lost 3 bases, with 15 bases spanning the gap. Germline-derived CDR1 and CDR2 are LNHDA and SQIVND (reference sequence). The DNA of the CDR3 is TGTGCCAGTAGTATTCAGCTGGGGGCCGGCTACGAGCAGTACTTC. This sequence encodes CASSIQLGAGYEQYF.

The chain combines TRBV10-1 with TRBJ2-1; D gene unclear. This CDR3 has 12 residues. The V end lost 3 bases, the J end lost 3 bases, and 3 bases lay between the germline ends. Per germline, CDR1 WNHNN and CDR2 SYGVQD (reference sequence). The CDR3 DNA reads TGCGCCAGCAGTGAAAACTACAATGAGCAGTTCTTC. Protein sequence: CASSENYNEQFF.

This chain uses TRBV10-3 with TRBJ2-7; 8 nucleotides match TRBD2. Germline V gene sequence: CDR1 ENHRY, CDR2 SYGVKD. This CDR3 region has 15 residues. V lost 0 bases and J lost 5; bases outside the gene matches: 6. The DNA of the CDR3 is TGTGCCATCAGTGAGTCCAGCGGGGGTGTACACGAGCAGTACTTC. It is translated as CAISESSGGVHEQYF.

The gene calls are TRBV29-1 and TRBJ2-3, with 11 bases identical to TRBD2. The CDR3 length is 15 residues. CDR1 is SQVTM, CDR2 ANQGSEA, per germline. Losses at the gene ends were 7 bases for V and 9 bases for J; bases not matched to a gene: 15. In DNA, the CDR3 is TGCAGCGCCCGTGGGTCTAGCGGGAGGTGGTACACGCAGTATTTT. Its translation is CSARGSSGRWYTQYF.

The J gene is TRBJ1-1, the V gene TRBV19; D is possibly TRBD1 (5 bases). The CDR3 extends over 13 amino acids. With 5 bases removed from V and 6 bases from J, the gap between germline ends came to 13 bases. Germline-derived CDR1 and CDR2 are LNHDA and SQIVND (reference sequence). CDR3 in amino acids: CASSPPGLAEAFF. Written as DNA, the CDR3 is TGTGCCAGTAGTCCCCCGGGACTCGCTGAAGCTTTCTTT. The complete variable domain, with remaining parts taken from reference TRBV19 and TRBJ1-1, reads DGGITQSPKYLFRKEGQNVTLSCEQNLNHDAMYWYRQDPGQGLRLIYYSQIVNDFQKGDIAEGYSVSREKKESFPLTVTSAQKNPTAFYLCASSPPGLAEAFFGQGTRLTVV.

J is TRBJ2-3 and V is TRBV9; perhaps TRBD2 as D (5 bases). Germline V lookup: CDR1 SGDLS, CDR2 YYNGEE. CDR3 length: 15 amino acids. With 0 bases removed from V and 4 bases from J, the gap between germline ends came to 12 bases. The CDR3 DNA reads TGTGCCAGCAGCGTAGTCCGAGGGCCAGCAGATACGCAGTATTTT. Amino acid sequence: CASSVVRGPADTQYF.

The V and J genes are TRBV5-6 and TRBJ1-1; D ambiguous. Trimming removed 4 bases at V and 10 bases at J, with 17 bases between. The germline V gene has CDR1 SGHDT and CDR2 YYEEEE. CDR3 size: 13 residues. The CDR3 protein is CASSGLPGRVAFF. The DNA for the CDR3 is TGTGCCAGCAGCGGACTACCCGGGAGGGTAGCTTTCTTT. Using reference TRBV5-6 and TRBJ1-1 for the parts outside the CDR3, the full variable domain is DAGVTQSPTHLIKTRGQQVTLRCSPKSGHDTVSWYQQALGQGPQFIFQYYEEEERQRGNFPDRFSGHQFPNYSSELNVNALLLGDSALYLCASSGLPGRVAFFGQGTRLTVV.

This chain connects TRBV6-6 to TRBJ2-7; 7 positions match TRBD1. The ends lost 2 bases at V and 0 bases at J; junction bases unmatched: 4. The germline gives CDR1 MNHNY, CDR2 SVGAGI (reference sequence). The CDR3 totals 15 residues. This CDR3 is CASSYTDRTSYEQYF. CDR3 nucleotides: TGTGCCAGCAGTTACACGGACAGGACCTCCTACGAGCAGTACTTC.

This clone turned up a few times. CDR3 residues: CASRPGTGSTGELFF. CDR3 sequence (DNA): TGTGCCAGCAGACCAGGGACAGGTTCCACCGGGGAGCTGTTTTTT. The V gene is TRBV2, the J gene TRBJ2-2; TRBD1 matches 8 bases. The V segment lost 6 bases and the J segment 4 bases; nucleotides outside the gene matches: 7. CDR1 and CDR2 (germline): SNHLY, FYNNEI. This CDR3 is built from 15 residues.

This clone was found once. The rearrangement joins TRBV7-9 to TRBJ2-5; D call uncertain. The ends were cut back, 5 bases at V and 5 bases at J, with 15 bases in the middle. CDR3 size: 14 residues. Germline lookup yields CDR1 SEHNR and CDR2 FQNEAQ (reference sequence). The CDR3 DNA sequence: TGTGCCAGCAGCCCGAGTATGGTATGGGAGACCCAGTACTTC. This sequence encodes CASSPSMVWETQYF.

This clone was observed a single time. The gene calls are TRBV23-1 and TRBJ2-7; tentatively, D is TRBD1 (6 bases). TRBV23-1 is sorted into the ORF group, with uncertain function. The V end was cut by 1 base, the J end by 0 bases, with 10 bases between. The length of the CDR3 is 15 residues. For the CDR3, the DNA is TGCGCCAGCAGTCAATTGACAGGTCCCTCCTACGAGCAGTACTTC. Translated: CASSQLTGPSYEQYF.

This rearrangement joins TRBV5-5 to TRBJ2-3; tentative D call: TRBD2 (6 bases). The CDR3 extends over 15 amino acids. The V and J ends lost 2 bases and 2 bases respectively, with 12 bases between them. Germline lookup yields CDR1 SGHKS and CDR2 YYEKEE (reference sequence). The DNA for the CDR3 is TGTGCCAGCAGCTTCCTACTAGCCGACACAGATACGCAGTATTTT. It translates to CASSFLLADTDTQYF.

V usage is TRBV19 and J usage is TRBJ2-7, with D tentatively TRBD1 (6 bases). From germline, CDR1 is LNHDA and CDR2 SQIVND (reference sequence). The V gene lost 6 bases and the J gene lost 3 bases, with 15 bases spanning the gap. CDR3 size: 14 residues. The CDR3 sequence is CASSLRDTLYEQYF. The CDR3 bases are TGTGCCAGTAGCCTCCGGGACACACTCTACGAGCAGTACTTC.